Below, 5 T cell receptor beta chains from the same sample are listed, as sequenced in a study of blood T cell repertoires in COVID-19. Only in-frame clones appear in the TCRdb table, and some are missing; sequencing was by immunoSEQ multiplex PCR. There are about 270,000 clones in the sample; more than 85% occur only once, and roughly 2.8% lies in the top ten. The material sequenced was PBMCs or T cells enriched from blood (not recorded which). These receptors were obtained from a man aged 40-49 years who had been exposed to COVID-19.

CDR3 sequence reads: CASSLAGLAGVETQYF. The CDR3 region has the DNA TGTGCCAGCAGCTTAGCGGGACTAGCGGGAGTAGAGACCCAGTACTTC. The chain links TRBV7-2 to TRBJ2-5, with 14 bases identical to TRBD2. The trim removed 0 bases at V and 4 bases at J, leaving 1 base unmatched. This CDR3 has 16 amino acids. From germline, CDR1 is SGHTA and CDR2 FQGNSA. The complete variable domain, with remaining parts taken from reference TRBV7-2 and TRBJ2-5, reads GAGVSQSPSNKVTEKGKDVELRCDPISGHTALYWYRQSLGQGLEFLIYFQGNSAPDKSGLPSDRFSAERTGGSVSTLTIQRTQQEDSAVYLCASSLAGLAGVETQYFGPGTRLLVL.

Turning to this clone: Other DNA sequences of this sample code for an identical CDR3. This rearrangement joins TRBV20-1 to TRBJ2-7; weak D call: TRBD1 (5 bases). The CDR3 contains 11 residues. The V and J ends lost 3 bases and 2 bases respectively, with 5 bases between them. CDR1 DFQATT and CDR2 SNEGSKA come from the germline V gene (reference sequence). CDR3 nucleotide sequence: TGCAGTGCTAGCAGGGCCTACGAGCAGTACTTC. Protein: CSASRAYEQYF.

V usage is TRBV19 and J usage is TRBJ2-3, with 8 bases that match TRBD2. The CDR3 consists of 17 residues. The V segment lost 5 bases and the J segment 6 bases; nucleotides outside the gene matches: 16. Looked up from germline, CDR1 is LNHDA and CDR2 is SQIVND (reference sequence). CDR3 in amino acids: CASSLLGTSGRTDTQYF. The CDR3 DNA reads TGTGCCAGTAGTCTCTTAGGAACTAGCGGTAGAACGGATACGCAGTATTTT.

This chain uses TRBV14 with TRBJ1-1; D is unresolved. V gave up 2 bases and J gave up 2 bases, with 18 bases separating them. Germline loops: CDR1 SGHDN, CDR2 FVKESK. The CDR3 is 17 amino acids. The CDR3 loop reads CASSQSLWWEDNTEAFF. The DNA of the CDR3 is TGTGCCAGCAGCCAATCTCTATGGTGGGAGGATAACACTGAAGCTTTCTTT.

J is TRBJ2-4 and V is TRBV6-5; 7 bases are a match to TRBD2. The CDR3 sequence is 15 residues long. CDR1 is MNHEY, CDR2 SVGAGI, per germline. V was pared by 6 bases and J by 9 bases, with 14 bases of the junction left unmatched. CDR3 amino acids: CASSSGGVVLGIQYF. The CDR3 DNA is TGTGCCAGCAGCTCGGGGGGAGTAGTGTTGGGCATTCAGTACTTC.